The 10 T cell receptor beta chains below all came from one sample that was sequenced in a study of cytomegalovirus exposure and HLA in healthy donors. The primer mix had 60 Vbeta and 13 Jbeta primers. Assay: immunoSEQ multiplex PCR; the TCRdb copy retains only in-frame clones and omits some. Among roughly 110,000 clones, around two thirds were seen once, and the ten largest hold 12% to 15%. Sequenced input: PBMCs. Source of these receptors: a middle-aged woman in good health and CMV-seropositive.

The chain uses TRBV7-3 and TRBJ2-1; D might be TRBD2 (6 bases). The V end was cut by 0 bases, the J end by 8 bases, with 11 bases between. This CDR3 is 14 amino acids long. Germline-derived CDR1 and CDR2 are SGHTA and FQGTGA. In DNA, the CDR3 is TGTGCCAGCAGCTTAACAGGGGAGGACTATGAGCAGTTCTTC. It translates to CASSLTGEDYEQFF. Full variable domain (remainder filled in from reference TRBV7-3 and TRBJ2-1): GAGVSQTPSNKVTEKGKYVELRCDPISGHTALYWYRQSLGQGPEFLIYFQGTGAADDSGLPNDRFFAVRPEGSVSTLKIQRTERGDSAVYLCASSLTGEDYEQFFGPGTRLTVL.

The J gene is TRBJ1-2, the V gene TRBV9, with 7 bases identical to TRBD1. Germline V CDR1 and CDR2: SGDLS, YYNGEE. J was trimmed by 8 bases and V by 0 bases; bases with no gene match: 10. The CDR3 totals 15 residues. The CDR3 region has the DNA TGTGCCAGCAGCGTAGAAGGGGGCGTAACTTCGGGCTACACCTTC. Amino acid sequence: CASSVEGGVTSGYTF.

This clone was detected a few times. This chain connects TRBV4-3 to TRBJ1-2; D ambiguous. Per germline, CDR1 LGHNA and CDR2 YSLEER. The CDR3 is 13 residues long. Trimming took off 3 bases at V and 3 bases at J, with 8 bases between the two ends. The CDR3 bases are TGCGCCAGCAGCCAGGGCAGAGACTATGGCTACACCTTC. It yields the protein CASSQGRDYGYTF.

The chain uses TRBV19 and TRBJ1-4; no firm D call. V was pared by 5 bases and J by 3 bases, with 22 bases between. Germline CDR1 LNHDA, CDR2 SQIVND (reference sequence). CDR3 length: 18 amino acids. CDR3 amino acids: CASSPNGGIVGSNEKLFF. The CDR3 DNA is TGTGCCAGTAGTCCGAACGGAGGGATTGTGGGTTCTAATGAAAAACTGTTTTTT.

The chain recombines TRBV4-1 with TRBJ1-3; weak D call: TRBD1 (5 bases). Germline-derived CDR1 and CDR2 are MGHRA and YSYEKL. This CDR3 region has 16 residues. Trimming took off 5 bases at V and 4 bases at J, with 18 bases between the two ends. CDR3 sequence: CASSVSDQGWGNTIYF. The CDR3 DNA sequence: TGCGCCAGCAGCGTAAGTGATCAGGGTTGGGGAAACACCATATATTTT.

The gene calls are TRBV10-2 and TRBJ2-1, with 12 bases identical to TRBD2. Germline CDR1 WSHSY, CDR2 SAAADI. This CDR3 has 17 amino acids. The V and J ends lost 3 bases and 0 bases, in that order; junction bases with no gene match: 3. CDR3 DNA sequence: TGCGCCAGCAGTGATGGACTAGCGGGGAGCTCCTACAATGAGCAGTTCTTC. Residues: CASSDGLAGSSYNEQFF.

V is TRBV5-4 and J is TRBJ2-4; D possibly corresponds to TRBD2 (5 bases). This CDR3 has 13 amino acids. Per germline, CDR1 SGHNT and CDR2 YYREEE (reference sequence). V shed 4 bases and J shed 7 bases, with 12 bases lying between them. CDR3 protein: CASSSDRDNIQYF. The CDR3 bases are TGTGCCAGCAGCAGTGACCGGGATAACATTCAGTACTTC.

The chain combines TRBV5-1 with TRBJ2-5; 7 bases match TRBD2. The V gene's germline CDR1 is SGHRS and CDR2 YFSETQ. The junction had 0 bases not matched to a gene; V was cut back by 3 bases and J by 1 base. The CDR3 loop spans 13 amino acids. The CDR3 loop reads CASSWTSQETQYF. The CDR3 region has the DNA TGCGCCAGCAGCTGGACTAGCCAAGAGACCCAGTACTTC.

The chain uses TRBV6-1 and TRBJ2-2; possibly TRBD2 for D (5 bases). Trimming pared 10 bases from V and 0 bases from J, leaving 15 bases between. CDR1 is MNHNS and CDR2 is SASEGT in the germline V gene. The CDR3 length is 15 residues. Here the CDR3 DNA reads TGTGCCACACAACCGGGGAGCTCGAACACCGGGGAGCTGTTTTTT. Its protein is CATQPGSSNTGELFF.

The J gene is TRBJ1-5, the V gene TRBV7-3; maybe TRBD1 (5 bases). CDR1 SGHTA and CDR2 FQGTGA come from the germline V gene. CDR3 size: 13 residues. The V and J ends lost 5 bases and 2 bases respectively, with 7 bases between them. The chain's CDR3 is CASSLQGNQPQHF. The CDR3 DNA is TGTGCCAGCAGCCTACAGGGCAATCAGCCCCAGCATTTT.